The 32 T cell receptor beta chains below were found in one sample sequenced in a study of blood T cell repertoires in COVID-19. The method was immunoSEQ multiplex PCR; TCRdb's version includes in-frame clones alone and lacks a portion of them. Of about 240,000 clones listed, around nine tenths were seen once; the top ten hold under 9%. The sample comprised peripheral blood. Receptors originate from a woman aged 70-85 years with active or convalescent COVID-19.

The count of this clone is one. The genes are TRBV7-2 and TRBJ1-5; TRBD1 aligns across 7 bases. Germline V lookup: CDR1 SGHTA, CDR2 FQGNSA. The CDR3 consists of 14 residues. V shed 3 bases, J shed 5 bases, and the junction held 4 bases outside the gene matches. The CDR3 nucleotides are TGTGCCAGCAGCTTCGGACAGGTTCATCAGCCCCAGCATTTT. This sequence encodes CASSFGQVHQPQHF.

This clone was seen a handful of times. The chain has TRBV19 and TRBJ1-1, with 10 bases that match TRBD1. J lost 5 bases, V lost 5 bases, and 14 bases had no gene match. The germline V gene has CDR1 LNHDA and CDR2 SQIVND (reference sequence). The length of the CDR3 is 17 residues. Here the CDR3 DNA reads TGTGCCAGTAGTCTTCTTAATCCGGACAGGGGGGAGACTGAAGCTTTCTTT. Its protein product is CASSLLNPDRGETEAFF. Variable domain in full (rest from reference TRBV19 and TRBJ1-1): DGGITQSPKYLFRKEGQNVTLSCEQNLNHDAMYWYRQDPGQGLRLIYYSQIVNDFQKGDIAEGYSVSREKKESFPLTVTSAQKNPTAFYLCASSLLNPDRGETEAFFGQGTRLTVV.

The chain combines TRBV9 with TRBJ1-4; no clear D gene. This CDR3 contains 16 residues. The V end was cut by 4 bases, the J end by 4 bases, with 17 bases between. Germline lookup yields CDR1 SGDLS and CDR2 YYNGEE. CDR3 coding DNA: TGTGCCAGCAGCCCTCGTGGAGGAGGTTTTAATGAAAAACTGTTTTTT. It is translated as CASSPRGGGFNEKLFF.

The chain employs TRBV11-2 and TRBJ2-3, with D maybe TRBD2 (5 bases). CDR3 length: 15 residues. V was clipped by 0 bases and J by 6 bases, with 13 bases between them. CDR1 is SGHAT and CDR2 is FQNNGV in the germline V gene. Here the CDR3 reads CASSLDRSSGDTQYF. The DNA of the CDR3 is TGTGCCAGCAGCTTAGATCGGTCATCGGGGGATACGCAGTATTTT.

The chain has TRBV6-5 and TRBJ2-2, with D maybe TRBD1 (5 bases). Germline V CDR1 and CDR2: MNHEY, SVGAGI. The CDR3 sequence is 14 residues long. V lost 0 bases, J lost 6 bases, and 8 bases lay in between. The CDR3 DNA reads TGTGCCAGCAGTTACTCAAACAGGCCCGGGGAGCTGTTTTTT. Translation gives CASSYSNRPGELFF.

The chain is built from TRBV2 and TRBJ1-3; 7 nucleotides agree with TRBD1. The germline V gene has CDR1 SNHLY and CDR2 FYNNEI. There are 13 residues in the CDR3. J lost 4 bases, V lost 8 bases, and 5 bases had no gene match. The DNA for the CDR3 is TGTGCCAGCTTGACAGGGCCCGGAAACACCATATATTTT. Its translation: CASLTGPGNTIYF.

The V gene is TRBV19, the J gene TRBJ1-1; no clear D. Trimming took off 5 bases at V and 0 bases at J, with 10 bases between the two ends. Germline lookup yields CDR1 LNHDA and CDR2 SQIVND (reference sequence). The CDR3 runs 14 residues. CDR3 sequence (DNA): TGTGCCAGTAGTTTCCGGGAGTTGAACACTGAAGCTTTCTTT. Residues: CASSFRELNTEAFF.

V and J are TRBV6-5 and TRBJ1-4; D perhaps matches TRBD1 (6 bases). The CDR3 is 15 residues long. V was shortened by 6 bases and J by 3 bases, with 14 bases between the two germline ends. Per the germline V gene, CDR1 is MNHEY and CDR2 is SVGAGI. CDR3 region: CASRASRGANEKLFF. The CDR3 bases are TGTGCCAGCAGGGCCTCCAGGGGTGCTAATGAAAAACTGTTTTTT.

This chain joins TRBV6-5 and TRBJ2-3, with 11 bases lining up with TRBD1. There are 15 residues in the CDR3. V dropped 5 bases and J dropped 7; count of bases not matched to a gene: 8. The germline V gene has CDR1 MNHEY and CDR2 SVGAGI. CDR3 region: CASSPGGQGGNTQYF. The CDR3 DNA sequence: TGTGCCAGCAGTCCCGGGGGACAGGGGGGAAATACGCAGTATTTT.

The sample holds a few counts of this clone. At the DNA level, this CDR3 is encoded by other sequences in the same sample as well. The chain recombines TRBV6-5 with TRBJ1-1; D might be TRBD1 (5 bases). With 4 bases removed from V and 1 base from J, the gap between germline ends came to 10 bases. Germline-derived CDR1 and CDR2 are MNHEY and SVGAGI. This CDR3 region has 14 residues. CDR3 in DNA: TGTGCCAGCAGTTCCGGACAAACGAACACTGAAGCTTTCTTT. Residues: CASSSGQTNTEAFF.

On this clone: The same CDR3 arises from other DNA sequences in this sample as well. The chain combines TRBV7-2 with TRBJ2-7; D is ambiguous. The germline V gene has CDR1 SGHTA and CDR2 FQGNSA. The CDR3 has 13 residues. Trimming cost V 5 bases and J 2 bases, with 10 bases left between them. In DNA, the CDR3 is TGTGCCAGCAGCCTCCGCCGGGCCTACGAGCAGTACTTC. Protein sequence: CASSLRRAYEQYF.

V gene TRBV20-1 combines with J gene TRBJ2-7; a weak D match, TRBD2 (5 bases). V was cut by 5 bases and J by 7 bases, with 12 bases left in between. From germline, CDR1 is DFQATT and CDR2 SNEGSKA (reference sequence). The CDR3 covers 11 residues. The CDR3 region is CSAARGGEQYF. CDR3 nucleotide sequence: TGCAGTGCTGCCCGGGGTGGGGAGCAGTACTTC.

CDR3 nucleotide sequence: TGTGCCAGCAGCGTAGCTGGCATGAACACTGAAGCTTTCTTT. Translating gives CASSVAGMNTEAFF. The V and J genes are TRBV9 and TRBJ1-1; no definite D call. The CDR3 is 14 residues long. Between the trimmed V and J ends, which lost 0 bases and 0 bases, there was a span of 6 bases. Per germline, CDR1 SGDLS and CDR2 YYNGEE.

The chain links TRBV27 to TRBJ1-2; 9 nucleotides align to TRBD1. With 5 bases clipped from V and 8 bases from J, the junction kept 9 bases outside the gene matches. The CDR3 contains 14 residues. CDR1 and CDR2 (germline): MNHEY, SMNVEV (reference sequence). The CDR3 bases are TGTGCCAGCAGTAAAGGGGACAGGGTTCAAGGCTACACCTTC. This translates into CASSKGDRVQGYTF.

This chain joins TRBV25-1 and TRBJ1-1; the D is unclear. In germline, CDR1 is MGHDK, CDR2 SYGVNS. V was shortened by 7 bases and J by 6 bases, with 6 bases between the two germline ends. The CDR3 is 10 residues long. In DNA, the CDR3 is TGTGCCAGCATAGGAGCTGAAGCTTTCTTT. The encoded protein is CASIGAEAFF. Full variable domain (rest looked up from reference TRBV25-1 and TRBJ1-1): EADIYQTPRYLVIGTGKKITLECSQTMGHDKMYWYQQDPGMELHLIHYSYGVNSTEKGDLSSESTVSRIRTEHFPLTLESARPSHTSQYLCASIGAEAFFGQGTRLTVV.

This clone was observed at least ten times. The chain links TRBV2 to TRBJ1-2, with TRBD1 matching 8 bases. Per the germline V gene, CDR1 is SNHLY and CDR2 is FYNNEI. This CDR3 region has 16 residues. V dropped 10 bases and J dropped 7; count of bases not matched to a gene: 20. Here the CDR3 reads CATNPTGASFFSGYTF. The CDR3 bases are TGTGCCACGAACCCGACAGGGGCGAGTTTCTTTTCTGGCTACACCTTC.

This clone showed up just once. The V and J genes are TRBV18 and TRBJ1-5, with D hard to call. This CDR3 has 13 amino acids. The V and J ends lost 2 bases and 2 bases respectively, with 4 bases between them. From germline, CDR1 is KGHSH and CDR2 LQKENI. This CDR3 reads CASSPTGNQPQHF. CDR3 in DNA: TGTGCCAGCTCACCAACAGGCAATCAGCCCCAGCATTTT.

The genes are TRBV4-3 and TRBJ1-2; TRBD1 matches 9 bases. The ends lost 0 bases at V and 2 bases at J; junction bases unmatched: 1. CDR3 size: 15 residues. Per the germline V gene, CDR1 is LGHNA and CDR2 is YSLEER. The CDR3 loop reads CASSQDDRGNYGYTF. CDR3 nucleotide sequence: TGCGCCAGCAGCCAAGACGACAGGGGGAACTATGGCTACACCTTC.

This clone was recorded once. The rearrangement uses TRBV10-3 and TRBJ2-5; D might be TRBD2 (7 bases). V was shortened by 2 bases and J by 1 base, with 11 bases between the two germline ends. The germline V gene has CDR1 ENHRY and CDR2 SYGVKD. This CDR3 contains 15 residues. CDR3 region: CAISEGRGAQETQYF. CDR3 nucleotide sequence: TGTGCCATCAGTGAGGGGAGGGGGGCCCAAGAGACCCAGTACTTC.

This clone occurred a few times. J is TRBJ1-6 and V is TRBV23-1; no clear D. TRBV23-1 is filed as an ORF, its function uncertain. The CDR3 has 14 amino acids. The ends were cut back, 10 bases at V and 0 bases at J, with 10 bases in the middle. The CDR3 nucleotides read TGCGCCATGAAGCGGAGCTCCTATAATTCACCCCTCCACTTT. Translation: CAMKRSSYNSPLHF.

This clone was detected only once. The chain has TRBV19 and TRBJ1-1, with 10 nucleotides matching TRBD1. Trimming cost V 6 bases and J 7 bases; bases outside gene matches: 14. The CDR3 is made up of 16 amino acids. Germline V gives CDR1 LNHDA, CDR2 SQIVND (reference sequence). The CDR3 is CASRDRQGAGVGEAFF. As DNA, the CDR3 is TGTGCCAGTAGGGATAGACAGGGGGCGGGTGTTGGTGAAGCTTTCTTT.

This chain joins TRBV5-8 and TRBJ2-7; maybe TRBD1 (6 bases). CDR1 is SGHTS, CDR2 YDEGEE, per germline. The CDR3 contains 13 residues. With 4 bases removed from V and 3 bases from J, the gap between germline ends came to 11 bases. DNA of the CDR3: TGTGCCAGCAGCCCGGAAGGGGGCTACGAGCAGTACTTC. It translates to CASSPEGGYEQYF.

The CDR3 DNA follows: TGTGCCAGCAGCCCCCTGGGAGGGGCCTACGAGCAGTACTTC. It encodes CASSPLGGAYEQYF. The J gene is TRBJ2-7, the V gene TRBV4-2; TRBD2 matches 7 bases. The germline V gene encodes CDR1 LGHNA and CDR2 YNFKEQ. This CDR3 is built from 14 residues. With 4 bases clipped from V and 2 bases from J, the junction kept 5 bases outside the gene matches.

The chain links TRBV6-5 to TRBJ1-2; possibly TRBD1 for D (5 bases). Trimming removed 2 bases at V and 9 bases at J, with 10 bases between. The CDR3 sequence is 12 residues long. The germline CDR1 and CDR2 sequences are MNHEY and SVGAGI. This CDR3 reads CASSYDSRRYTF. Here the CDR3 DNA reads TGTGCCAGCAGTTACGACAGTCGTCGCTACACCTTC.

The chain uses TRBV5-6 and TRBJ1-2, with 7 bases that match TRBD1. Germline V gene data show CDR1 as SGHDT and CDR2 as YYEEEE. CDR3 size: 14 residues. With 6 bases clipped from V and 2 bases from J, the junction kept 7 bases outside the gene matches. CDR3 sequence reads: CASTLRQGNYGYTF. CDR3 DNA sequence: TGTGCCAGCACCCTCCGACAGGGAAACTATGGCTACACCTTC.

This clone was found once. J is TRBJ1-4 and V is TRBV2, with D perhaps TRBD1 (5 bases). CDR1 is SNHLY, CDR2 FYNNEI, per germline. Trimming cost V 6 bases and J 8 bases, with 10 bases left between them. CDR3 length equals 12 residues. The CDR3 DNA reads TGTGCCAGCAGCGGGGGTTACGAAAAACTGTTTTTT. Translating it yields CASSGGYEKLFF.

In DNA form, the CDR3 reads TGTGCCAGCAGCTCAATTGCCGGGACAGGGGATGAAAAACTGTTTTTT. Residues: CASSSIAGTGDEKLFF. This chain joins TRBV5-6 and TRBJ1-4; TRBD1 aligns across 10 bases. J gave up 6 bases and V 3 bases, and 8 bases lay outside the gene matches. The CDR3 sequence is 16 residues long. Germline V CDR1 and CDR2: SGHDT, YYEEEE.

The CDR3 region has the DNA TGTGCCAGCTCCCCCCGGGAGGGACAGTTGAACACTGAAGCTTTCTTT. As protein: CASSPREGQLNTEAFF. The chain has TRBV18 and TRBJ1-1, with 7 bases aligning to TRBD1. V lost 6 bases, J lost 0 bases, and 10 bases stayed unmatched. Germline V gene sequence: CDR1 KGHSH, CDR2 LQKENI. The length of the CDR3 is 16 residues.

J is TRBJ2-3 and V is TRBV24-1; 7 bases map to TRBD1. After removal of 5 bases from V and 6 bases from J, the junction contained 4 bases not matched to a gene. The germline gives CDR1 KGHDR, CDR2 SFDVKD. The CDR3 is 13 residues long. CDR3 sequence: CATSGARGDTQYF. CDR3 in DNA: TGTGCCACCAGTGGGGCCAGGGGGGATACGCAGTATTTT.

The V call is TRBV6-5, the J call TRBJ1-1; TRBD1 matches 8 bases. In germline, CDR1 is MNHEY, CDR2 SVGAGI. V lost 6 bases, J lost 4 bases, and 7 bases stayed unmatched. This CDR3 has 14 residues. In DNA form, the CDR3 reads TGTGCCAGCAGCGCTTCAGGGGGCCGCACTGAAGCTTTCTTT. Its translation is CASSASGGRTEAFF.

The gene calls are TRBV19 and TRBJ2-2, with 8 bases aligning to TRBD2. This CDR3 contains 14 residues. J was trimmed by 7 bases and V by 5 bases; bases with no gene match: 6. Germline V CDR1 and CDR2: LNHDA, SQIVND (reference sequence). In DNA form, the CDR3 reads TGTGCCAGTAGTCCGGGGGGGGCCATCGGGGAGCTGTTTTTT. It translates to CASSPGGAIGELFF.

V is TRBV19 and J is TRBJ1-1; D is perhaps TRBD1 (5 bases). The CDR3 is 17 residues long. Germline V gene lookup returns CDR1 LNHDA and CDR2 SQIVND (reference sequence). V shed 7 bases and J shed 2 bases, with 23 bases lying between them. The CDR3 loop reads CASKGRGRQQLNTEAFF. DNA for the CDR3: TGTGCCAGTAAAGGCCGAGGAAGACAGCAACTAAACACTGAAGCTTTCTTT.